The next 9 T cell receptor beta chains were all read from a single sample in a study of T cells after yellow fever vaccination. TCRdb re-called the 5' RACE reads through MiXCR, storing one row per CDR3 protein. The table shows 500,000 to 650,000 distinct CDR3 sequences, with roughly 12% occurring only once. Here the sequenced sample was PBMCs, taken on the day of the yellow fever booster vaccination. All receptors derive from a man aged 25-45 years who received the YFV17D yellow fever vaccine.

The chain combines TRBV20-1 with TRBJ2-5, with 8 bases lining up with TRBD2. The CDR3 consists of 15 residues. Germline trimming cut 4 bases from V and 1 base from J; bases unmatched to any gene: 8. CDR1 and CDR2 from the germline V gene are DFQATT and SNEGSKA (reference sequence). CDR3 in amino acids: CSATFPGTSQETQYF. CDR3 DNA: TGCAGTGCTACTTTTCCCGGGACTAGCCAAGAGACCCAGTACTTC.

This chain joins TRBV11-2 and TRBJ2-3, with TRBD2 matching 11 bases. The length of the CDR3 is 19 residues. V trimming: 5 bases; J trimming: 3 bases; junction bases outside the gene matches: 16. Germline V gene sequence: CDR1 SGHAT, CDR2 FQNNGV. This CDR3 reads CASSTEVGLAVRVTDTQYF. The CDR3 nucleotides read TGTGCCAGCAGCACTGAGGTGGGACTAGCGGTCCGCGTTACAGATACGCAGTATTTT.

This clonotype was detected a few times. In DNA, the CDR3 is TGTGCCAGCAGCTTAGCCAGGGGGCCCACCTACGAGCAGTACTTC. Amino acids: CASSLARGPTYEQYF. The chain links TRBV7-2 to TRBJ2-7; 8 bases agree with TRBD1. V dropped 0 bases and J dropped 2; count of bases not matched to a gene: 3. This CDR3 is 15 amino acids long. Germline CDR1 and CDR2: SGHTA and FQGNSA.

The chain is built from TRBV7-8 and TRBJ2-1; D tentatively fits TRBD1 or TRBD2 (6 bases each). The germline CDR1 and CDR2 sequences are SGHVS and FQNEAQ. This CDR3 region has 16 residues. Trimming cost V 5 bases and J 10 bases, with 24 bases left between them. The CDR3 reads CASSPNNKGGGVEQFF. The CDR3 bases are TGTGCCAGCAGCCCAAATAATAAGGGGGGCGGGGTGGAGCAGTTCTTC.

This clonotype has a handful of counts. The rearrangement joins TRBV21-1 to TRBJ2-1; TRBD1, the table's D call, was not compared with the DNA. TRBV21-1 is assigned pseudogene status. The length of the CDR3 is 16 residues. As DNA, the CDR3 is TGTGCCAGCAGCCATAAGGTCGGACACTCCTACAATGAGCAGTTCTTC. It translates to CASSHKVGHSYNEQFF.

The chain combines TRBV12-3 or TRBV12-4 with TRBJ2-5, with 10 bases identical to TRBD2. This CDR3 contains 15 residues. With V trimmed by 5 bases and J by 4 bases, 7 bases remained unmatched. CDR3 loop: CASSEAGGPSETQYF. The DNA for the CDR3 is TGTGCCAGCAGTGAAGCGGGAGGGCCGTCAGAGACCCAGTACTTC.

This sequence joins TRBV11-2 and TRBJ2-4; 14 bases line up with TRBD2. The J segment lost 0 bases and the V segment lost 0 bases, leaving 10 bases of the junction unmatched. Germline-derived CDR1 and CDR2 are SGHAT and FQNNGV. The CDR3 loop spans 21 amino acids. The CDR3: CASSLETSGRVGELAKNIQYF. In nucleotides, the CDR3 is TGTGCCAGCAGCTTAGAGACTAGCGGGAGGGTTGGGGAACTAGCCAAAAACATTCAGTACTTC.

In its sample, this clonotype was seen a few times. Mismatch with germline at one junction end may stem from a read error. The V and J genes are TRBV5-1 and TRBJ2-4, with 14 bases fitting TRBD2. The CDR3 runs 16 residues. Germline CDR1 SGHRS, CDR2 YFSETQ. The CDR3 coding sequence is TGCGCCAGCAGCCCGGGACTAGCGGGAGCCCAAAACATTCAGTACTTC. It translates to CASSPGLAGAQNIQYF.

The genes are TRBV7-2 and TRBJ2-3; D ambiguous. CDR1 and CDR2 from the germline V gene are SGHTA and FQGNSA. V was clipped by 1 base and J by 4 bases, with 15 bases between them. The CDR3 length is 16 residues. The CDR3 region is CASSLVMGTVSDTQYF. Here the CDR3 DNA reads TGTGCCAGCAGCTTAGTGATGGGAACCGTTTCAGATACGCAGTATTTT.